The next 10 T cell receptor beta chains were all read from a single sample in a study of blood T cell repertoires in COVID-19 (dated by TCRdb to about 2020). The library was generated by the immunoSEQ multiplex PCR assay. As stored in TCRdb, this immuneACCESS dataset retains in-frame rearrangements with V and J assigned. A fraction of the clones does not appear; measured against another copy, unresolved V genes explain less than half of the discrepancy, and the remainder lacks a known reason. This sample is represented by fewer than 400,000 clones; 75% to 90% of them were singletons. The top ten clonotypes cover about 2% of the sample. Sequencing used PBMCs or T cells enriched from blood (not recorded which). All receptors derive from a man aged 25-45 years who had recovered from COVID-19.

This clone was observed once. The same CDR3 can be traced to other DNA sequences in this sample. The chain carries TRBV5-1 and TRBJ2-5; D is undetermined. Deletions cut 3 bases from V and 1 base from J, with 10 bases between. CDR1 is SGHRS, CDR2 YFSETQ, per germline. The length of the CDR3 is 14 residues. CDR3 nucleotide sequence: TGCGCCAGCAGCTCTGGTGGCCTCCAAGAGACCCAGTACTTC. It specifies CASSSGGLQETQYF. The full variable domain, rest sourced from reference TRBV5-1 and TRBJ2-5, is KAGVTQTPRYLIKTRGQQVTLSCSPISGHRSVSWYQQTPGQGLQFLFEYFSETQRNKGNFPGRFSGRQFSNSRSEMNVSTLELGDSALYLCASSSGGLQETQYFGPGTRLLVL.

The CDR3 spells CASSDRGVGYGYTF. For the CDR3, the DNA is TGTGCCAGCAGCGACAGGGGAGTGGGCTATGGCTACACCTTC. The chain uses TRBV3-1 (or the pseudogene TRBV3-2) and TRBJ1-2; 8 bases are shared with TRBD1. CDR3 size: 14 residues. The V segment lost 5 bases and the J segment 4 bases; nucleotides outside the gene matches: 6. Looked up from germline, CDR1 is LGHDT and CDR2 is YNNKEL (reference sequence).

The chain joins TRBV19 to TRBJ1-2; D is undetermined. Germline V gives CDR1 LNHDA, CDR2 SQIVND (reference sequence). The CDR3 runs to 14 residues. Trimming shortened V by 4 bases and J by 0 bases, and 9 bases separated the two germline ends. CDR3 loop: CASSNGAPNYGYTF. The DNA of the CDR3 is TGTGCCAGTAGTAACGGTGCCCCTAACTATGGCTACACCTTC.

The chain carries TRBV30 and TRBJ2-4; TRBD1 matches at 8 bases. The CDR3 is 14 amino acids. The V gene end was trimmed by 0 bases and the J gene end by 5 bases; junction bases not matched to a gene: 3. CDR1 is GTSNPN and CDR2 is SVGIG in the germline V gene (reference sequence). DNA for the CDR3: TGTGCCTGGAGTGTGACAGGGGCCCAAAACATTCAGTACTTC. Translation gives CAWSVTGAQNIQYF.

The chain couples TRBV18 to TRBJ1-5, with unresolved D. The CDR3 has 14 amino acids. Trimming left V 3 bases short and J 0 bases short, with 6 bases between. CDR1 KGHSH and CDR2 LQKENI come from the germline V gene. CDR3 in DNA: TGTGCCAGCTCACCTAACTATAGCAATCAGCCCCAGCATTTT. Encoded protein: CASSPNYSNQPQHF.

The CDR3 bases are TGTGCCAGCAGCTTCCGTGACAGGGCCGGCGAGCAGTACTTC. This translates into CASSFRDRAGEQYF. The chain carries TRBV7-8 and TRBJ2-7, with 7 nucleotides matching TRBD1. V shed 3 bases and J 6 bases; nucleotides not matched to a gene: 8. Germline CDR1 is SGHVS and CDR2 is FQNEAQ. The CDR3 covers 14 residues.

The chain recombines TRBV7-9 with TRBJ1-3; D is unclear. The V gene lost 1 base and the J gene lost 0 bases, with 10 bases spanning the gap. Germline V gene lookup returns CDR1 SEHNR and CDR2 FQNEAQ (reference sequence). This CDR3 has 16 residues. The CDR3 DNA follows: TGTGCCAGCAGCTTAGAAGTCGGGAGCTCTGGAAACACCATATATTTT. Translated: CASSLEVGSSGNTIYF.

The chain links TRBV11-2 to TRBJ2-4; the D gene is possibly TRBD2 (6 bases). The CDR3 spans 16 residues. Germline loops: CDR1 SGHAT, CDR2 FQNNGV. Trimming took 5 bases from V and 7 from J, leaving 21 bases between them. The CDR3 sequence is CASSVSVAEGGNIQYF. As DNA, the CDR3 is TGTGCCAGCAGCGTGTCGGTGGCAGAAGGAGGGAACATTCAGTACTTC.

This chain joins TRBV5-5 and TRBJ2-2; 8 bases match TRBD1. This CDR3 spans 13 amino acids. Looked up from germline, CDR1 is SGHKS and CDR2 is YYEKEE (reference sequence). J gave up 8 bases and V 4 bases, and 4 bases lay outside the gene matches. CDR3 loop: CASSTRTGGELFF. CDR3 bases: TGTGCCAGCAGCACTAGGACAGGGGGGGAGCTGTTTTTT. The variable domain in full, with the rest retrieved from reference TRBV5-5 and TRBJ2-2, is DAGVTQSPTHLIKTRGQQVTLRCSPISGHKSVSWYQQVLGQGPQFIFQYYEKEERGRGNFPDRFSARQFPNYSSELNVNALLLGDSALYLCASSTRTGGELFFGEGSRLTVL.

The chain carries TRBV11-2 and TRBJ1-2, with 11 bases identical to TRBD1. Germline CDR1 is SGHAT and CDR2 is FQNNGV. The V segment lost 5 bases and the J segment 6 bases; nucleotides outside the gene matches: 5. The length of the CDR3 is 14 residues. DNA for the CDR3: TGTGCCAGCAGCATCCGGGACAGGGGGGATGGCTACACCTTC. Amino acid sequence: CASSIRDRGDGYTF.